Listed below are T cell receptor beta chains from one sample, sequenced in a study of blood T cell repertoires in COVID-19. The assay was immunoSEQ multiplex PCR, and TCRdb's table has in-frame clones only and misses some. The sample shows 100,000 or so clones, approximately 92% of them seen only once. The sample comprised peripheral blood. These TCRs come from a man between 50 and 59 years old with active COVID-19. Both conserved end residues are part of each CDR3. Each record gives: D gene, J gene, V gene, CDR3 protein, CDR3 DNA. A D gene is named only where the DNA matches it firmly.

TRBD1 | TRBJ2-7 | TRBV28 | CASSQGTGGLKAYEQYF | TGTGCCAGCAGTCAGGGGACAGGGGGCTTAAAGGCATACGAGCAGTACTTC
. | TRBJ1-2 | TRBV30 | CAWSVGEWRIYGYTF | TGTGCCTGGAGTGTCGGAGAGTGGCGGATCTATGGCTACACCTTC
TRBD1 | TRBJ1-4 | TRBV7-9 | CASSLDRGNEKLFF | TGTGCCAGCAGCTTAGACAGGGGAAATGAAAAACTGTTTTTT
. | TRBJ1-4 | TRBV28 | CASSFSAAGGKLFF | TGTGCCAGCAGTTTCTCGGCCGCGGGGGGAAAACTGTTTTTT
. | TRBJ1-2 | TRBV5-3 | CARSLLQTSFYGYTF | TGTGCCAGAAGCTTGCTACAGACCTCTTTCTATGGCTACACCTTC
TRBD1 | TRBJ2-2 | TRBV19 | CASTGQANTGELFF | TGTGCCAGTACTGGACAGGCGAACACCGGGGAGCTGTTTTTT
TRBD2 | TRBJ2-2 | TRBV7-2 | CASSPRLAGAWELFF | TGTGCCAGCAGCCCAAGACTAGCGGGAGCTTGGGAGCTGTTTTTT
. | TRBJ1-2 | TRBV7-9 | CASSPEGRGSYGYTF | TGTGCCAGCAGCCCCGAGGGCCGGGGGAGCTATGGCTACACCTTC
TRBD1 | TRBJ1-1 | TRBV28 | CASSFTGGGYTEAFF | TGTGCCAGCAGTTTCACAGGGGGCGGTTACACTGAAGCTTTCTTT
. | TRBJ1-2 | TRBV28 | CASGTMMGVGLGYTF | TGTGCCAGCGGGACAATGATGGGAGTTGGACTTGGCTACACCTTC
. | TRBJ2-5 | TRBV10-3 | CAISKTEGTAQETQYF | TGTGCCATCAGCAAGACTGAAGGGACTGCCCAAGAGACCCAGTACTTC
. | TRBJ2-1 | TRBV19 | CASSIPTYNEQFF | TGTGCCAGTAGTATTCCCACCTACAATGAGCAGTTCTTC
. | TRBJ1-2 | TRBV5-1 | CASSLDSGQKIYGYTF | TGCGCCAGCAGCTTGGACTCAGGACAGAAGATCTATGGCTACACCTTC